Included here is one TCR beta chain sequence, with context. The antigen is unknown. The sample belongs to a study of T cell repertoires in cytomegalovirus infection. Study details: A matching HLA type, together with CMV infection, was signaled by public TCR beta signatures.

One entry per CDR3 protein, called by TCRdb with MiXCR from the reads. The sample has about a million distinct CDR3 sequences, approximately 31% seen once. Germline V gives CDR1 SGHRS, CDR2 YFSETQ. There are 17 residues in the CDR3. The V segment lost 1 base and the J segment 5 bases; nucleotides outside the gene matches: 9. General study points: The ex vivo response was dominated by HLA-C-restricted CMV-specific TCR beta clonotypes. Identification of carriers of CMV plus the relevant HLA was performed using cumulative public TCR beta family frequency.

The sequence came from a human donor in good health (CMV status not recorded). Some clones in this sample may be carry-over from other donors' samples. This chain joins TRBV5-1 and TRBJ1-1, with TRBD1 matching 12 bases. Sequences were derived from cultured CD8+ T cells from PBMCs, sampled from culture after CMV antigen stimulation. The DNA of the CDR3 is TGCGCCAGCAGCTTGTCGGGACAGGGGGCTGGGCGGACTGAAGCTTTCTTT. It codes for CASSLSGQGAGRTEAFF.